The sequence of this T cell receptor (beta chain) was determined in a study of blood T cell repertoires in COVID-19 (dated by TCRdb to 2018 to 2020). Some background on the complete study: Collaborator samples came from the United States, Italy and Spain and covered acute and convalescent phases of COVID-19. The material from the prospective study consisted of cDNA or gDNA derived from T cells, B-cell-depleted T cells, or PBMCs. The dataset comprised deeply sampled blood TCRbeta repertoires from subjects exposed to, actively infected with, or recovered from COVID-19. The repertoires were released in a freely available public database meant as a resource for research on the immune response to SARS-CoV-2. Samples were obtained from the ongoing ImmuneRACE study (first 160 participants) and from over 1,000 subjects provided by 6 global collaborators. Sample metadata almost always included a de-identified subject ID, COVID-19 status, age in years and sex. HLA class I and class II types, where available, came from metadata supplied by the sample provider rather than from assay-based typing.

Participants in the prospective study were enrolled through a virtual design, were aged roughly 18 to 100 years, and lived in roughly 25 United States geographic areas. In the prospective study, cohorts were assigned on the basis of participant-reported clinical history obtained from a screening survey and a study questionnaire. For ImmuneRACE Cohort 3, a participant was defined as recovered based on two consecutive negative NP/OP PCR tests, clearance by a healthcare professional, or resolution of symptoms. Mobile phlebotomists in the prospective study collected whole blood, serum and a nasopharyngeal or oropharyngeal swab from every participant. Participants in the prospective study had the option to provide additional blood draws and questionnaires over a roughly two-month period. Prospective study blood samples were shipped either frozen or at room temperature before DNA extraction. General findings and caveats noted by the study authors: The quantity of clinical and demographic metadata differed by source and by participant and was supplied without curation.

The CDR3 runs 13 amino acids, cysteine and phenylalanine included. The DNA shown is the 39-base CDR3, in frame from base 1. Trimming leaves V shorter by 5 bases and J shorter by 5 bases, with the junction holding 7 bases beyond the gene matches. Taken from the germline V gene (reference sequence), the CDR1 and CDR2 loops are GTSNPN and SVGIG. Note on this clone: Its target antigen remains unknown. No clone much larger than this one lies a single base away; base qualities are absent.

The immunoSEQ Assay, a bias-controlled multiplex PCR, was used to amplify TCRbeta CDR3 regions from genomic DNA. Regarding the original processing steps: The number of nucleated cells in each sample was estimated from the amplification of reference gene primers within the assay. Sequence reads were collapsed and filtered to measure the absolute abundance of every unique TCRbeta CDR3 rearrangement. Productive Simpson clonality was computed per sample as the square root of Simpson's diversity index over productive rearrangements. The table comes from immuneACCESS by way of TCRdb, which keeps in-frame sequences with V and J called. Part of the clones is missing from these tables; in studies checked, under half for an unresolved V gene and the rest for unknown reasons. V and J calls plus clone size are reproduced from that table; the DNA served to infer D and trimming. The sample includes 300,000 to 450,000 clones, with approximately 89% observed a single time. The top ten constitute approximately 1.2% of the sample.

The sequence came from a man aged 25 to 40 who had recovered from COVID-19. The sample consisted of PBMCs or T cells enriched from blood (not recorded which). The V and J segments used are TRBV30 and TRBJ1-1; 8 middle bases align to TRBD1. The sequenced DNA: TGTGCCTGGGCAGAACAGGGGGGAACTGAAGCTTTCTTT. This is translated as CAWAEQGGTEAFF.